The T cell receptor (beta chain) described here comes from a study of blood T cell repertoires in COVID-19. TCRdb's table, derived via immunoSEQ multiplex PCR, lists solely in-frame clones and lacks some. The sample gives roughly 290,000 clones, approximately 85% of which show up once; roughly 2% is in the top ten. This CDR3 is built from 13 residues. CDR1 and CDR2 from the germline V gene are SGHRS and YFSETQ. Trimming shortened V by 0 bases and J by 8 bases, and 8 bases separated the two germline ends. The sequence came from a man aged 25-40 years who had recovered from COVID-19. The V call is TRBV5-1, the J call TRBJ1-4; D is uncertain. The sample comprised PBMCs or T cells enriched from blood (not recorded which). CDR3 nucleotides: TGCGCCAGCAGCTTGGAGGTACAGGAAAAACTGTTTTTT. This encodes CASSLEVQEKLFF.